This TCR beta chain was obtained from a study of read filtering for tumor transcriptome and immune sequencing. A word on this clonotype: The antigen is undetermined. A single base separates this from a much larger clone, so it may be a read error.

The CDR3 length is 14 residues. V was pared by 2 bases and J by 3 bases, with 10 bases between. CDR1 and CDR2 (germline): KGHSH, LQKENI. From approximately 430 ng of RNA, a library with molecular barcoded alpha/delta and beta/gamma adaptors was made. Using its own MiXCR run on the reads, TCRdb lists one record per CDR3 protein. The data hold more than 70,000 distinct CDR3 sequences, with around a fifth observed a single time. Study-wide results and caveats: Without single-read clonotypes, shared clonotype proportions correlated more between IR-seq and RNA-seq. Sorted CD138-negative bone marrow cells were not purified T cells.

The TCR was taken from a donor at least 40 years old with multiple myeloma. Material for sequencing was a population of CD138-negative cells sorted from bone marrow. This chain connects TRBV18 to TRBJ1-1; D is possibly TRBD1 (5 bases). For the CDR3, the DNA is TGTGCCAGCTCACCAATGGTAGGGGACACTGAAGCTTTCTTT. Protein product: CASSPMVGDTEAFF.